Shown below are 4 T cell receptor beta chains from a single sample sequenced in a study of cytomegalovirus exposure and HLA in healthy donors. Only in-frame clones appear in the TCRdb table, and some are missing; sequencing was by immunoSEQ multiplex PCR. The sample records approximately 98,000 clones, around 82% being singletons. Sequenced sample: PBMCs. All receptors come from a woman aged 18-29 years in good health and CMV-seronegative.

The genes are TRBV6-1 and TRBJ1-2, with 7 bases matching TRBD1. CDR3 size: 12 residues. Unmatched junction bases numbered 8, after V lost 8 bases and J lost 8 bases. Germline values: CDR1 MNHNS, CDR2 SASEGT. Written as DNA, the CDR3 is TGTGCCAGCGACACAGGGGCTCAGGGCTACACCTTC. This gives the protein CASDTGAQGYTF.

The J gene is TRBJ2-7, the V gene TRBV9; D is undetermined. Per germline, CDR1 SGDLS and CDR2 YYNGEE. The V end was cut by 0 bases, the J end by 2 bases, with 9 bases between. CDR3 size: 14 residues. Here the CDR3 reads CASSVEQFPYEQYF. CDR3 DNA sequence: TGTGCCAGCAGCGTAGAACAGTTCCCCTACGAGCAGTACTTC.

The chain combines TRBV7-9 with TRBJ1-2; the D gene is possibly TRBD1 (6 bases). The germline V and J ends were trimmed by 4 bases and 8 bases, with 20 bases remaining between them. CDR3 length: 15 amino acids. Germline CDR1 and CDR2: SEHNR and FQNEAQ (reference sequence). CDR3 DNA sequence: TGTGCCAGCAGCTCCCGACAGGTTCCCGATGAGGGCTACACCTTC. It specifies CASSSRQVPDEGYTF. Full variable domain (remainder filled in from reference TRBV7-9 and TRBJ1-2): DTGVSQNPRHKITKRGQNVTFRCDPISEHNRLYWYRQTLGQGPEFLTYFQNEAQLEKSRLLSDRFSAERPKGSFSTLEIQRTEQGDSAMYLCASSSRQVPDEGYTFGSGTRLTVV.

The CDR3 DNA is TGTGCCAGCAGCCAACCACTCGGCACTGAAGCTTTCTTT. Its protein is CASSQPLGTEAFF. The J gene is TRBJ1-1, the V gene TRBV6-5; D unresolved. The CDR3 is made up of 13 amino acids. The V and J ends lost 6 bases and 4 bases respectively, with 12 bases between them. Germline CDR1 and CDR2: MNHEY and SVGAGI.